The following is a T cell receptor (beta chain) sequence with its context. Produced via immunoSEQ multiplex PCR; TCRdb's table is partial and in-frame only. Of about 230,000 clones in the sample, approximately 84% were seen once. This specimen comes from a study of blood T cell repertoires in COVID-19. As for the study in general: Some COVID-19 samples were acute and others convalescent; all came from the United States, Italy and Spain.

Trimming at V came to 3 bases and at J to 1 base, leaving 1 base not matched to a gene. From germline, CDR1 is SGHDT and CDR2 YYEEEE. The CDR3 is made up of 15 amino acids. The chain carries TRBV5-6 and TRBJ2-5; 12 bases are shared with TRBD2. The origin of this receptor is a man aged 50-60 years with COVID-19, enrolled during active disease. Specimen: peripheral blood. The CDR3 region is CASSSSGGAQETQYF. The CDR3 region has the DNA TGTGCCAGCAGCTCTAGCGGGGGGGCCCAAGAGACCCAGTACTTC.